The 22 T cell receptor beta chains reported below all come from one sample, sequenced in a study of blood T cell repertoires in COVID-19. Repertoires were generated with immunoSEQ multiplex PCR, while TCRdb's copy carries only in-frame clones and drops some. The sample yields around 180,000 clones, roughly 83% seen once. Sequenced sample: PBMCs or T cells enriched from blood (not recorded which). These receptors were collected from a woman aged 25 to 39 who had recovered from COVID-19.

The J gene is TRBJ1-2, the V gene TRBV27; no firm D call. The CDR3 sequence is 10 residues long. The germline V gene has CDR1 MNHEY and CDR2 SMNVEV (reference sequence). V lost 9 bases, J lost 8 bases, and 10 bases lay in between. The CDR3 nucleotides read TGTGCCAGTGTTCCGGGGGGCTACACCTTC. Protein product: CASVPGGYTF.

The V call is TRBV5-1, the J call TRBJ2-1; 7 bases match TRBD1. The ends lost 4 bases at V and 8 bases at J; junction bases unmatched: 9. The germline V gene has CDR1 SGHRS and CDR2 YFSETQ. CDR3 length: 14 amino acids. This chain's CDR3 is CASSLTGSGDEQFF. CDR3 coding DNA: TGCGCCAGCAGCCTGACAGGGAGTGGGGATGAGCAGTTCTTC.

The V call is TRBV2, the J call TRBJ2-1, with TRBD1 matching 7 bases. This CDR3 spans 13 amino acids. The germline gives CDR1 SNHLY, CDR2 FYNNEI. V dropped 6 bases and J dropped 5; count of bases not matched to a gene: 4. This CDR3 is CASSQDRDNEQFF. CDR3 in DNA: TGTGCCAGCAGCCAAGACAGGGACAATGAGCAGTTCTTC.

This clone was seen more than once but under ten times. The gene calls are TRBV10-1 and TRBJ2-7; 8 nucleotides agree with TRBD1. The V gene's germline CDR1 is WNHNN and CDR2 SYGVQD (reference sequence). The CDR3 loop spans 14 amino acids. The V segment lost 1 base and the J segment 7 bases; nucleotides outside the gene matches: 6. DNA of the CDR3: TGCGCCAGCAGTGAGTGGCAGGGGGCGCAGGAGCAGTACTTC. Protein sequence: CASSEWQGAQEQYF.

CDR3 coding DNA: TGTGCCAGCAGTGACCTTGCCCTCGGACAGGCCTTCACCGGGGAGCTGTTTTTT. This codes for CASSDLALGQAFTGELFF. This sequence joins TRBV2 and TRBJ2-2; 7 nucleotides agree with TRBD1. J was trimmed by 4 bases and V by 3 bases; bases with no gene match: 14. Germline values: CDR1 SNHLY, CDR2 FYNNEI. CDR3 size: 18 residues. Full variable domain (outside the CDR3, taken from reference TRBV2 and TRBJ2-2): EPEVTQTPSHQVTQMGQEVILRCVPISNHLYFYWYRQILGQKVEFLVSFYNNEISEKSEIFDDQFSVERPDGSNFTLKIRSTKLEDSAMYFCASSDLALGQAFTGELFFGEGSRLTVL.

V is TRBV5-1 and J is TRBJ1-4, with no clear D. Looked up from germline, CDR1 is SGHRS and CDR2 is YFSETQ. The germline V and J ends were trimmed by 2 bases and 7 bases, with 12 bases remaining between them. The CDR3 runs 14 residues. The CDR3 loop is CASSFSGRTEKLFF. The DNA of the CDR3 is TGCGCCAGCAGCTTCAGTGGGAGGACTGAAAAACTGTTTTTT.

V usage is TRBV19 and J usage is TRBJ1-2, with TRBD1 matching 11 bases. J lost 10 bases, V lost 7 bases, and 11 bases had no gene match. Looked up from germline, CDR1 is LNHDA and CDR2 is SQIVND (reference sequence). CDR3 length equals 14 residues. The DNA of the CDR3 is TGTGCCAGTATCGGTGGGACAGGGGGTATCGTCTACACCTTC. Translation: CASIGGTGGIVYTF.

This clone was picked up one time. The CDR3 is CASSVGRGSNQPQHF. The CDR3 region has the DNA TGTGCCAGCAGTGTTGGAAGGGGATCCAATCAGCCCCAGCATTTT. The genes are TRBV2 and TRBJ1-5, with a possible D match to TRBD1 (5 bases). The V end was cut by 4 bases, the J end by 3 bases, with 13 bases between. Germline assignment: CDR1 SNHLY and CDR2 FYNNEI. The CDR3 is 15 residues long.

This rearrangement joins TRBV12-5 to TRBJ1-5; D remains unclear. The germline V and J ends were trimmed by 2 bases and 1 base, with 6 bases remaining between them. The CDR3 is made up of 14 amino acids. Germline V CDR1 and CDR2: LGHNT, FRNRAP. This CDR3 is CASGLFGSNQPQHF. The CDR3, as DNA: TGTGCTAGTGGTTTGTTTGGCAGCAATCAGCCCCAGCATTTT.

The rearrangement joins TRBV6-1 to TRBJ2-5; TRBD2 matches 9 bases. V was pared by 1 base and J by 3 bases, with 9 bases of the junction left unmatched. The germline CDR1 and CDR2 sequences are MNHNS and SASEGT. The CDR3 is 17 residues long. CDR3 coding DNA: TGTGCCAGCAGTGAAGTTTTTTTGGCTAGCGGGAAAGAGACCCAGTACTTC. The encoded protein is CASSEVFLASGKETQYF.

The chain is built from TRBV5-4 and TRBJ1-1, with 7 nucleotides matching TRBD1. The J segment lost 1 base and the V segment lost 4 bases, leaving 7 bases of the junction unmatched. Germline V gene lookup returns CDR1 SGHNT and CDR2 YYREEE (reference sequence). The CDR3 covers 15 residues. DNA for the CDR3: TGTGCCAGCAGCCACCAGACAGGGCGGAACACTGAAGCTTTCTTT. Translated, it gives CASSHQTGRNTEAFF.

This chain joins TRBV5-1 and TRBJ1-4; 7 bases are shared with TRBD1. The junction had 5 bases not matched to a gene; V was cut back by 1 base and J by 8 bases. The CDR3 is 14 amino acids. Per germline, CDR1 SGHRS and CDR2 YFSETQ. The CDR3 loop is CASSLTGEGEKLFF. The CDR3 DNA is TGCGCCAGCAGCTTGACAGGGGAAGGGGAAAAACTGTTTTTT.

This clone was counted once. The chain joins TRBV2 to TRBJ1-6; TRBD1 aligns across 8 bases. Germline CDR1 reads SNHLY; CDR2 reads FYNNEI. J gave up 8 bases and V 6 bases, and 6 bases lay outside the gene matches. This CDR3 comprises 14 residues. The CDR3 DNA reads as TGTGCCAGCAGCGTCACAGGGGGTGATTCACCCCTCCACTTT. Translated, it gives CASSVTGGDSPLHF.

The chain employs TRBV27 and TRBJ2-5; 8 bases are shared with TRBD2. The CDR3 loop spans 15 amino acids. CDR1 MNHEY and CDR2 SMNVEV come from the germline V gene (reference sequence). V lost 4 bases and J lost 5; bases outside the gene matches: 9. The CDR3 DNA follows: TGTGCCAGCAGTTCCAATCCGGGACTAGGGGAGACCCAGTACTTC. Amino acid sequence: CASSSNPGLGETQYF.

The V gene is TRBV11-2, the J gene TRBJ2-3; TRBD1 matches at 7 bases. Germline lookup yields CDR1 SGHAT and CDR2 FQNNGV. CDR3 length: 15 residues. Unmatched junction bases numbered 3, after V lost 1 base and J lost 2 bases. The CDR3 DNA reads as TGTGCCAGCAGCTTAGTTACAGGGGACACAGATACGCAGTATTTT. As protein: CASSLVTGDTDTQYF. The full variable domain, rest sourced from reference TRBV11-2 and TRBJ2-3, is EAGVAQSPRYKIIEKRQSVAFWCNPISGHATLYWYQQILGQGPKLLIQFQNNGVVDDSQLPKDRFSAERLKGVDSTLKIQPAKLEDSAVYLCASSLVTGDTDTQYFGPGTRLTVL.

V is TRBV7-9 and J is TRBJ2-1; 8 positions match TRBD2. Germline loops: CDR1 SEHNR, CDR2 FQNEAQ (reference sequence). Germline trimming cut 8 bases from V and 5 bases from J; bases unmatched to any gene: 11. CDR3 length: 15 amino acids. CDR3 nucleotide sequence: TGTGCCAGCCAAAGGAGGGCGGGAGGAGACAATGAGCAGTTCTTC. Protein: CASQRRAGGDNEQFF.

The rearrangement uses TRBV7-9 and TRBJ2-7; 7 bases are a match to TRBD1. CDR1 is SEHNR and CDR2 is FQNEAQ in the germline V gene (reference sequence). The CDR3 sequence is 13 residues long. Trimming took 1 base from V and 6 from J; bases not matched to a gene: 3. The CDR3 DNA reads TGTGCCAGCAGCTTAGACACAGGGGCCGAGCAGTACTTC. Residues: CASSLDTGAEQYF.

The V call is TRBV7-2, the J call TRBJ2-1; 11 bases match TRBD2. Trimming took 0 bases from V and 4 from J; bases not matched to a gene: 2. The germline gives CDR1 SGHTA, CDR2 FQGNSA. CDR3 length equals 16 residues. The CDR3 DNA sequence: TGTGCCAGCAGCTTAGCGACTAGCGGGGTTTACAATGAGCAGTTCTTC. Translated, it gives CASSLATSGVYNEQFF.

This clone was seen many times. The chain uses TRBV2 and TRBJ2-2; 7 bases are shared with TRBD1. V was pared by 5 bases and J by 3 bases, with 6 bases of the junction left unmatched. Germline values: CDR1 SNHLY, CDR2 FYNNEI. The CDR3 is 15 amino acids. The chain's CDR3 is CASSYRGSDTGELFF. CDR3 in DNA: TGTGCCAGCAGTTACAGGGGCTCGGACACCGGGGAGCTGTTTTTT. Full variable domain (rest looked up from reference TRBV2 and TRBJ2-2): EPEVTQTPSHQVTQMGQEVILRCVPISNHLYFYWYRQILGQKVEFLVSFYNNEISEKSEIFDDQFSVERPDGSNFTLKIRSTKLEDSAMYFCASSYRGSDTGELFFGEGSRLTVL.

In its sample, this clone was seen a few times. The chain employs TRBV28 and TRBJ2-7; 11 nucleotides align to TRBD2. This CDR3 has 15 residues. V gave up 5 bases and J gave up 3 bases; unmatched junction bases: 6. Germline lookup yields CDR1 MDHEN and CDR2 SYDVKM. The chain's CDR3 is CASSPRLAGIYEQYF. CDR3 DNA sequence: TGTGCCAGCAGTCCCCGACTAGCGGGGATCTACGAGCAGTACTTC.

This chain connects TRBV7-6 to TRBJ2-7, with no clear D. The germline CDR1 and CDR2 sequences are SGHVS and FNYEAQ. CDR3 length: 13 amino acids. The germline V and J ends were trimmed by 1 base and 0 bases, with 4 bases remaining between them. This chain's CDR3 is CASSLDTSYEQYF. The CDR3 nucleotides are TGTGCCAGCAGCTTAGACACCTCCTACGAGCAGTACTTC.

In regard to this clone: The sample carries other DNA sequences with the same CDR3. The V call is TRBV4-1, the J call TRBJ2-7; 11 bases agree with TRBD1. With V trimmed by 2 bases and J by 3 bases, 3 bases remained unmatched. The germline gives CDR1 MGHRA, CDR2 YSYEKL. This CDR3 has 15 amino acids. The CDR3 coding sequence is TGCGCCAGCAGCCAAACGGGGACAGGGGGCTACGAGCAGTACTTC. Its translation is CASSQTGTGGYEQYF.